The 27 T cell receptor beta chains listed next were all sequenced from one sample in a study of blood T cell repertoires in COVID-19. Data came from immunoSEQ multiplex PCR; TCRdb stores just in-frame clones and leaves some out. The sample lists fewer than 65,000 clones, 65% to 90% occurring once. The sample was peripheral blood. Source of these receptors: a human donor in a cohort sampled during active COVID-19.

J is TRBJ2-7 and V is TRBV11-3; 7 bases match TRBD1. This CDR3 has 15 amino acids. The trim removed 5 bases at V and 2 bases at J, leaving 9 bases unmatched. CDR1 and CDR2 from the germline V gene are SGHNT and YENEEA. DNA of the CDR3: TGTGCCAGCAGCGGCAAACCGGGACAGACCTACGAGCAGTACTTC. This encodes CASSGKPGQTYEQYF.

This chain links TRBV19 with TRBJ1-2; 7 nucleotides align to TRBD1. Germline trimming cut 5 bases from V and 0 bases from J; bases unmatched to any gene: 3. CDR3 length equals 14 residues. Germline V lookup: CDR1 LNHDA, CDR2 SQIVND (reference sequence). The CDR3 is CASSVQGTNYGYTF. CDR3 bases: TGTGCCAGTAGTGTACAGGGGACTAACTATGGCTACACCTTC.

With regard to this clone: In the same sample, other DNA sequences code for this CDR3. The V call is TRBV19, the J call TRBJ2-7, with 9 bases identical to TRBD1. This CDR3 is built from 13 residues. Germline CDR1 is LNHDA and CDR2 is SQIVND (reference sequence). Trimming at V came to 6 bases and at J to 7 bases, leaving 7 bases not matched to a gene. The DNA of the CDR3 is TGTGCCAGTAGCTCCACAGGGGGCTGGGAGCAGTACTTC. Translation gives CASSSTGGWEQYF.

J is TRBJ2-3 and V is TRBV7-2; a possible D gene is TRBD2 (5 bases). Germline values: CDR1 SGHTA, CDR2 FQGNSA. Trimming cost V 3 bases and J 1 base, with 11 bases left between them. The CDR3 contains 15 residues. The CDR3: CASSFPTSRTDTQYF. The CDR3 nucleotides are TGTGCCAGCAGCTTTCCCACTAGTCGCACAGATACGCAGTATTTT.

The chain recombines TRBV15 with TRBJ1-1; 7 bases are a match to TRBD1. V dropped 2 bases and J dropped 3; count of bases not matched to a gene: 6. The CDR3 covers 15 residues. Germline V CDR1 and CDR2: LNHNV, YYDKDF (reference sequence). Here the CDR3 DNA reads TGTGCCACCAGCAGACTCCTTGACAGGGACACTGAAGCTTTCTTT. Its protein product is CATSRLLDRDTEAFF. The whole variable domain, remainder taken from reference TRBV15 and TRBJ1-1, is DAMVIQNPRYQVTQFGKPVTLSCSQTLNHNVMYWYQQKSSQAPKLLFHYYDKDFNNEADTPDNFQSRRPNTSFCFLDIRSPGLGDTAMYLCATSRLLDRDTEAFFGQGTRLTVV.

The rearrangement links TRBV10-3 to TRBJ2-7; no firm D call. Trimming shortened V by 3 bases and J by 1 base, and 4 bases separated the two germline ends. Germline CDR1 ENHRY, CDR2 SYGVKD. The CDR3 length is 12 residues. The CDR3, as DNA: TGTGCCATCAGTGACAGGTCCTACGAGCAGTACTTC. Protein sequence: CAISDRSYEQYF.

The chain is built from TRBV10-3 and TRBJ1-1; 11 nucleotides align to TRBD1. Germline loops: CDR1 ENHRY, CDR2 SYGVKD. CDR3 size: 15 residues. The V segment lost 2 bases and the J segment 3 bases; nucleotides outside the gene matches: 2. The CDR3 loop reads CAISERDRGDTEAFF. CDR3 DNA sequence: TGTGCCATCAGTGAGAGGGACAGGGGGGACACTGAAGCTTTCTTT.

The chain has TRBV5-1 and TRBJ1-2, with TRBD1 matching over 8 bases. Germline V gives CDR1 SGHRS, CDR2 YFSETQ. This CDR3 has 14 residues. V was pared by 0 bases and J by 5 bases, with 3 bases of the junction left unmatched. CDR3 loop: CASSLGDRLYGYTF. The CDR3 coding sequence is TGCGCCAGCAGCTTGGGGGACAGGTTGTATGGCTACACCTTC.

This clone occurred once. The chain joins TRBV2 to TRBJ1-1; D gene unclear. This CDR3 is built from 13 residues. Trimming pared 6 bases from V and 1 base from J, leaving 9 bases between. Germline V lookup: CDR1 SNHLY, CDR2 FYNNEI. The DNA of the CDR3 is TGTGCCAGCAGGGGAGGGCCGAACACTGAAGCTTTCTTT. Translation gives CASRGGPNTEAFF.

The rearrangement links TRBV18 to TRBJ1-1; 7 bases agree with TRBD1. CDR3 size: 16 residues. Germline V gives CDR1 KGHSH, CDR2 LQKENI. Trimming removed 3 bases from V and 2 bases from J; junction bases left unmatched: 9. CDR3 sequence reads: CASSPTGQPLNTEAFF. Written as DNA, the CDR3 is TGTGCCAGCTCACCCACGGGACAGCCCTTAAACACTGAAGCTTTCTTT.

This rearrangement joins TRBV7-2 to TRBJ1-2; no firm D call. Trimming stripped 5 bases from V and 4 bases from J, with 14 bases between. Germline-derived CDR1 and CDR2 are SGHTA and FQGNSA. CDR3 length equals 14 residues. CDR3 sequence: CASSPGMDGYGYTF. CDR3 nucleotide sequence: TGTGCCAGCAGCCCAGGAATGGATGGCTATGGCTACACCTTC.

This clone was seen only once. This rearrangement joins TRBV2 to TRBJ1-3; D is perhaps TRBD1 (6 bases). With 7 bases removed from V and 12 bases from J, the gap between germline ends came to 22 bases. Germline CDR1 reads SNHLY; CDR2 reads FYNNEI. This CDR3 is 14 amino acids long. The CDR3 DNA sequence: TGTGCCAGCATCGGAACAGCCCTGGAAGGGGGCATATATTTT. Amino acids: CASIGTALEGGIYF. Full variable domain (rest looked up from reference TRBV2 and TRBJ1-3): EPEVTQTPSHQVTQMGQEVILRCVPISNHLYFYWYRQILGQKVEFLVSFYNNEISEKSEIFDDQFSVERPDGSNFTLKIRSTKLEDSAMYFCASIGTALEGGIYFGEGSWLTVV.

The J gene is TRBJ2-2, the V gene TRBV7-2, with 9 bases lining up with TRBD1. This CDR3 spans 15 amino acids. The V and J ends lost 1 base and 6 bases, in that order; junction bases with no gene match: 3. Germline CDR1 is SGHTA and CDR2 is FQGNSA. In DNA, the CDR3 is TGTGCCAGCAGCTTAGGGACAGGGGAGTCCGGGGAGCTGTTTTTT. Protein sequence: CASSLGTGESGELFF.

V gene TRBV3-1 (or the pseudogene TRBV3-2) combines with J gene TRBJ2-5; 8 nucleotides line up with TRBD1. Trimming took 3 bases from V and 1 from J; bases not matched to a gene: 4. The CDR3 covers 15 residues. CDR1 and CDR2 from the germline V gene are LGHDT and YNNKEL (reference sequence). CDR3 sequence reads: CASSQGGQVQETQYF. DNA for the CDR3: TGTGCCAGCAGCCAGGGGGGACAGGTCCAAGAGACCCAGTACTTC.

The CDR3 loop is CASSLVGNTEAFF. The CDR3 DNA reads as TGTGCCAGCAGCTTAGTCGGGAACACTGAAGCTTTCTTT. This rearrangement joins TRBV7-2 to TRBJ1-1; D ambiguous. Per germline, CDR1 SGHTA and CDR2 FQGNSA. Trimming took 1 base from V and 1 from J, leaving 4 bases between them. This CDR3 contains 13 residues.

This clone is medium-sized by share. This chain links TRBV19 with TRBJ2-7; the match to TRBD1 covers 8 bases. The CDR3 extends over 15 amino acids. Trimming at V came to 4 bases and at J to 4 bases, leaving 9 bases not matched to a gene. Germline CDR1 is LNHDA and CDR2 is SQIVND (reference sequence). This CDR3 is CASSTSTGGNYEQYF. The CDR3 bases are TGTGCCAGTAGTACAAGTACAGGGGGAAATTACGAGCAGTACTTC.

The chain has TRBV28 and TRBJ2-7; 11 bases map to TRBD2. The CDR3 is 15 amino acids. The germline CDR1 and CDR2 sequences are MDHEN and SYDVKM. Unmatched junction bases numbered 11, after V lost 6 bases and J lost 7 bases. CDR3 in DNA: TGTGCCAGCAGCCCGGGACTAGCGGAGGGTACTGAGCAGTACTTC. Translation: CASSPGLAEGTEQYF.

This chain links TRBV18 with TRBJ2-3, with 15 bases that match TRBD2. This CDR3 contains 16 residues. J was trimmed by 7 bases and V by 6 bases; bases with no gene match: 8. Looked up from germline, CDR1 is KGHSH and CDR2 is LQKENI. The CDR3: CASSRTSGGAENTQYF. In nucleotides, the CDR3 is TGTGCCAGCTCTCGGACTAGCGGGGGGGCCGAGAATACGCAGTATTTT.

J is TRBJ2-6 and V is TRBV29-1; the match to TRBD2 covers 7 bases. The CDR3 sequence is 14 residues long. CDR1 and CDR2 (germline): SQVTM, ANQGSEA. The CDR3 is CSTLGGAGANVLTF. The CDR3, as DNA: TGCAGTACACTGGGAGGGGCTGGGGCCAACGTCCTGACTTTC.

This clone occurred once. The chain links TRBV7-9 to TRBJ2-1, with TRBD2 matching 11 bases. Germline CDR1 and CDR2: SEHNR and FQNEAQ (reference sequence). This CDR3 region has 16 residues. V gave up 5 bases and J gave up 2 bases; unmatched junction bases: 5. The CDR3 loop reads CASSHSGGATYNEQFF. The DNA of the CDR3 is TGTGCCAGCAGCCATAGCGGGGGGGCCACCTACAATGAGCAGTTCTTC.

As concerns this clone: A much larger clonotype is one base distant, so this may be a read error. The chain links TRBV13 to TRBJ2-2; TRBD1 agrees at 8 bases. The length of the CDR3 is 15 residues. The junction had 1 base not matched to a gene; V was cut back by 4 bases and J by 0 bases. Germline loops: CDR1 PRHDT, CDR2 FYEKMQ (reference sequence). The CDR3 protein is CASSWGQANTGELFF. The CDR3 region has the DNA TGTGCCAGCAGCTGGGGACAGGCGAACACCGGGGAGCTGTTTTTT.

The DNA for the CDR3 is TGTGCCAGCAGCTTACTCGGGGGGGCCTACGAGCAGTACTTC. It yields the protein CASSLLGGAYEQYF. The V gene is TRBV13, the J gene TRBJ2-7; the match to TRBD2 covers 8 bases. Germline values: CDR1 PRHDT, CDR2 FYEKMQ (reference sequence). With 2 bases clipped from V and 2 bases from J, the junction kept 2 bases outside the gene matches. The CDR3 is 14 amino acids.

This clone was counted once. This sequence joins TRBV7-2 and TRBJ2-1; 7 bases map to TRBD1. V trimming: 5 bases; J trimming: 0 bases; junction bases outside the gene matches: 10. Germline assignment: CDR1 SGHTA and CDR2 FQGNSA. The length of the CDR3 is 17 residues. The CDR3 coding sequence is TGTGCCAGCAGCGAACAGGGGCCGCCGACCTCCTACAATGAGCAGTTCTTC. This codes for CASSEQGPPTSYNEQFF.

This chain uses TRBV5-6 with TRBJ2-5, with a possible D match to TRBD2 (6 bases). CDR1 is SGHDT, CDR2 YYEEEE, per germline. This CDR3 comprises 13 residues. Between the trimmed V and J ends, which lost 5 bases and 4 bases, there was a span of 12 bases. The CDR3 DNA follows: TGTGCCAGCAGGTCCAGCGGGCGAGAGACCCAGTACTTC. It encodes CASRSSGRETQYF.

The genes are TRBV19 and TRBJ2-7; D uncertain. The CDR3 has 11 amino acids. In germline, CDR1 is LNHDA, CDR2 SQIVND (reference sequence). Trimming pared 4 bases from V and 2 bases from J, leaving 3 bases between. Here the CDR3 DNA reads TGTGCCAGTAGTACAGCCTACGAGCAGTACTTC. It codes for CASSTAYEQYF.

The V and J genes are TRBV6-2 or TRBV6-3 and TRBJ2-1, with TRBD2 matching over 10 bases. This CDR3 spans 16 amino acids. V shed 2 bases, J shed 4 bases, and the junction held 5 bases outside the gene matches. Per germline, CDR1 MNHEY and CDR2 SVGEGT. The CDR3 spells CASSYERGGLYNEQFF. The CDR3 nucleotides read TGTGCCAGCAGTTACGAGCGGGGGGGCTTGTACAATGAGCAGTTCTTC.

This chain joins TRBV28 and TRBJ2-5, with D perhaps TRBD2 (7 bases). Trimming removed 5 bases at V and 9 bases at J, with 22 bases between. CDR1 is MDHEN and CDR2 is SYDVKM in the germline V gene. There are 15 residues in the CDR3. CDR3 DNA sequence: TGTGCCAGCAGTACAGAAGGGGGGGGGACCGTGTCCCAGTACTTC. This sequence encodes CASSTEGGGTVSQYF.